Below, 25 T cell receptor beta chains from the same sample are listed, as sequenced in a study of blood T cell repertoires in COVID-19. The method was immunoSEQ multiplex PCR; TCRdb's version includes in-frame clones alone and lacks a portion of them. The sample shows more than 200,000 clones, 65% to 85% of them seen only once. The source material was peripheral blood. These receptors were collected from a woman over 75 with acute or convalescent COVID-19.

The V and J genes are TRBV19 and TRBJ2-1, with TRBD1 matching 7 bases. Germline CDR1 LNHDA, CDR2 SQIVND (reference sequence). The CDR3 totals 15 residues. V trimming: 4 bases; J trimming: 0 bases; junction bases outside the gene matches: 3. Written as DNA, the CDR3 is TGTGCCAGTAGTAGAGACAGGGACTCCTACAATGAGCAGTTCTTC. Translation gives CASSRDRDSYNEQFF.

The rearrangement joins TRBV5-6 to TRBJ1-6; 7 nucleotides match TRBD1. V lost 0 bases, J lost 9 bases, and 6 bases stayed unmatched. This CDR3 is 15 amino acids long. The germline V gene encodes CDR1 SGHDT and CDR2 YYEEEE. DNA for the CDR3: TGTGCCAGCAGCTTGGCGGGACAGAGAGGTTCACCCCTCCACTTT. Encoded protein: CASSLAGQRGSPLHF.

The rearrangement joins TRBV6-2 or TRBV6-3 to TRBJ2-6, with TRBD1 identical over 7 bases. Germline V lookup: CDR1 MNHEY, CDR2 SVGEGT. This CDR3 is 15 amino acids long. V gave up 5 bases and J gave up 2 bases; unmatched junction bases: 3. CDR3 bases: TGTGCCAGCAGTAACAGGGGTACTGGGGCCAACGTCCTGACTTTC. As protein: CASSNRGTGANVLTF.

The table lists this clone with a count of one. V usage is TRBV28 and J usage is TRBJ1-4, with TRBD1 identical over 7 bases. Germline trimming cut 6 bases from V and 8 bases from J; bases unmatched to any gene: 9. CDR1 and CDR2 (germline): MDHEN, SYDVKM. This CDR3 is 14 amino acids long. The CDR3: CASSLTGRGEKLFF. The DNA for the CDR3 is TGTGCCAGCAGCCTGACAGGGCGGGGCGAAAAACTGTTTTTT.

The chain is built from TRBV7-9 and TRBJ1-1; 9 bases match TRBD1. The V and J ends lost 8 bases and 10 bases, in that order; junction bases with no gene match: 14. CDR1 SEHNR and CDR2 FQNEAQ come from the germline V gene (reference sequence). The CDR3 is made up of 14 amino acids. CDR3 DNA sequence: TGTGCCAGCGGGCAGGGACAGGGAGAATCGGGAGCTTTCTTT. Residues: CASGQGQGESGAFF.

This clone was detected a few times. The rearrangement links TRBV19 to TRBJ2-1, with 8 bases matching TRBD2. J lost 7 bases, V lost 2 bases, and 7 bases had no gene match. Per germline, CDR1 LNHDA and CDR2 SQIVND (reference sequence). The CDR3 covers 15 residues. In nucleotides, the CDR3 is TGTGCCAGTAGTATATTAGCGGGAAGTTGGAATGAGCAGTTCTTC. This codes for CASSILAGSWNEQFF.

In DNA form, the CDR3 reads TGTGCCAGTAGTAGAGTCGGGGTGAACACTGAAGCTTTCTTT. This translates into CASSRVGVNTEAFF. The chain links TRBV19 to TRBJ1-1; the D is unclear. The CDR3 runs 14 residues. Germline V CDR1 and CDR2: LNHDA, SQIVND (reference sequence). The V end was cut by 4 bases, the J end by 0 bases, with 9 bases between.

The chain joins TRBV5-4 to TRBJ2-3; TRBD2 aligns across 7 bases. J gave up 5 bases and V 0 bases, and 6 bases lay outside the gene matches. CDR3 size: 15 residues. From germline, CDR1 is SGHNT and CDR2 YYREEE (reference sequence). DNA of the CDR3: TGTGCCAGCAGCTTGGTCCCCACTAGCGAAGATACGCAGTATTTT. Translated, it gives CASSLVPTSEDTQYF.

The chain couples TRBV11-2 to TRBJ2-7; D is possibly TRBD2 (6 bases). V lost 1 base and J 7 bases, leaving 17 bases between the germline ends. This CDR3 has 15 residues. The germline V gene encodes CDR1 SGHAT and CDR2 FQNNGV. CDR3 amino acids: CASSLGAGPEGEQYF. The CDR3 region has the DNA TGTGCCAGCAGCTTAGGGGCGGGGCCCGAGGGAGAGCAGTACTTC.

Regarding this clone: The junction shows a germline mismatch at one end, possibly a read error. The chain recombines TRBV7-7 with TRBJ2-5; perhaps TRBD2 as D (5 bases). Germline V CDR1 and CDR2: SSHAT, FNYEAQ (reference sequence). This CDR3 is built from 14 residues. DNA for the CDR3: TGTGCTAGCAGCCCCCGGGCCACGGGGGAGACCCAGTACTTC. Amino acids: CASSPRATGETQYF.

The rearrangement joins TRBV7-8 to TRBJ2-7; D is unclear. CDR3 length: 11 amino acids. Trimming took 6 bases from V and 6 from J, leaving 9 bases between them. Looked up from germline, CDR1 is SGHVS and CDR2 is FQNEAQ. CDR3 nucleotides: TGTGCCAGCAGTTCGTTTTCCGAGCAGTACTTC. Its translation is CASSSFSEQYF.

The J gene is TRBJ2-3, the V gene TRBV21-1; TRBD1 is the table's D call, not checked against the DNA. TRBV21-1 is a pseudogene. The CDR3 contains 13 residues. This CDR3 reads CASSRDNTDTQYF. CDR3 coding DNA: TGTGCCAGCAGCCGGGACAACACAGATACGCAGTATTTT.

The V call is TRBV19, the J call TRBJ1-1; D is perhaps TRBD1 (5 bases). Between the trimmed V and J ends, which lost 5 bases and 1 base, there was a span of 14 bases. CDR3 length: 15 amino acids. Germline assignment: CDR1 LNHDA and CDR2 SQIVND (reference sequence). The CDR3 protein is CASSPETQGNTEAFF. In DNA form, the CDR3 reads TGTGCCAGTAGTCCAGAAACTCAGGGGAACACTGAAGCTTTCTTT.

This clone is deemed medium-sized. The J gene is TRBJ2-7, the V gene TRBV7-8; D possibly corresponds to TRBD2 (6 bases). The CDR3 contains 14 residues. Trimming left V 1 base short and J 0 bases short, with 7 bases between. CDR1 and CDR2 (germline): SGHVS, FQNEAQ. CDR3 amino acids: CASSLEDYSYEQYF. For the CDR3, the DNA is TGTGCCAGCAGCTTAGAGGACTACTCCTACGAGCAGTACTTC.

As regards this clone: One base away lies a much larger clone, so this may be a sequencing read error. This chain uses TRBV9 with TRBJ2-3; D gene unclear. CDR3 length: 14 amino acids. The germline V and J ends were trimmed by 4 bases and 0 bases, with 9 bases remaining between them. Per the germline V gene, CDR1 is SGDLS and CDR2 is YYNGEE. Written as DNA, the CDR3 is TGTGCCAGCAGCCCCGGGTCTAGCACAGATACGCAGTATTTT. This gives the protein CASSPGSSTDTQYF.

The table lists this clone with a few counts. This chain joins TRBV4-3 and TRBJ2-7; a possible D gene is TRBD2 (5 bases). This CDR3 comprises 15 residues. The V end was cut by 2 bases, the J end by 2 bases, with 13 bases between. Germline V gene sequence: CDR1 LGHNA, CDR2 YSLEER. Written as DNA, the CDR3 is TGCGCCAGCAGCCAACGGGTGACGGGAACCTACGAGCAGTACTTC. It encodes CASSQRVTGTYEQYF.

V gene TRBV21-1 combines with J gene TRBJ1-2; TRBD1, the D gene given by the table, was not confirmed from the DNA. TRBV21-1 is classified as a pseudogene. The CDR3 spans 12 residues. In DNA, the CDR3 is TGTGGGACAGGGCCAGGGGAGGGTGGCTACACCTTC. This translates into CGTGPGEGGYTF.

V and J are TRBV19 and TRBJ1-2; TRBD1 aligns across 10 bases. Germline values: CDR1 LNHDA, CDR2 SQIVND (reference sequence). CDR3 size: 16 residues. V shed 6 bases, J shed 0 bases, and the junction held 7 bases outside the gene matches. CDR3 protein: CASRITGQGSNYGYTF. The CDR3 DNA reads TGTGCCAGTAGAATCACGGGACAGGGGTCTAACTATGGCTACACCTTC.

The rearrangement uses TRBV5-4 and TRBJ2-1, with 7 bases identical to TRBD1. This CDR3 comprises 18 residues. CDR1 and CDR2 (germline): SGHNT, YYREEE (reference sequence). V lost 0 bases, J lost 4 bases, and 13 bases stayed unmatched. CDR3 nucleotides: TGTGCCAGCAGCTTGGTTCGAGGACGGGACAGACCTTACAATGAGCAGTTCTTC. Its protein is CASSLVRGRDRPYNEQFF.

CDR3 sequence (DNA): TGTGCCTGGAGTAAAAAGGGGGGGAATTCACCCCTCCACTTT. Its protein is CAWSKKGGNSPLHF. The V gene is TRBV30, the J gene TRBJ1-6; perhaps TRBD1 as D (6 bases). The germline V gene encodes CDR1 GTSNPN and CDR2 SVGIG (reference sequence). The V end lost 2 bases, the J end lost 7 bases, and 12 bases lay between the germline ends. CDR3 size: 14 residues.

The chain links TRBV5-1 to TRBJ1-1, with a tentative D call TRBD1 (5 bases). The V end was cut by 6 bases, the J end by 2 bases, with 14 bases between. CDR1 is SGHRS, CDR2 YFSETQ, per germline. The CDR3 sequence is 14 residues long. CDR3 in amino acids: CASKTWGDNTEAFF. Written as DNA, the CDR3 is TGCGCCAGCAAAACATGGGGCGACAACACTGAAGCTTTCTTT.

This clone was seen repeatedly, ten times or more. The chain recombines TRBV28 with TRBJ1-6, with D perhaps TRBD1 (5 bases). Per the germline V gene, CDR1 is MDHEN and CDR2 is SYDVKM. The CDR3 consists of 13 residues. The V and J ends lost 7 bases and 7 bases respectively, with 11 bases between them. The CDR3 protein is CASMGGRNSPLHF. The CDR3 DNA sequence: TGTGCCAGCATGGGGGGACGCAATTCACCCCTCCACTTT.

This chain joins TRBV7-9 and TRBJ1-1, with D tentatively TRBD1 (6 bases). Germline CDR1 and CDR2: SEHNR and FQNEAQ (reference sequence). The V and J ends lost 4 bases and 0 bases respectively, with 15 bases between them. The CDR3 has 16 residues. The CDR3 nucleotides read TGTGCCAGCAGCTCTCGGGACACGGAAGTGAACACTGAAGCTTTCTTT. Its translation: CASSSRDTEVNTEAFF.

The chain joins TRBV10-2 to TRBJ1-2, with 8 positions matching TRBD1. The germline V gene encodes CDR1 WSHSY and CDR2 SAAADI. J gave up 3 bases and V 0 bases, and 3 bases lay outside the gene matches. The CDR3 totals 15 residues. The CDR3 bases are TGCGCCAGCAGTGAGTCGGGACAGGTTTACTATGGCTACACCTTC. Protein sequence: CASSESGQVYYGYTF.

This sequence joins TRBV2 and TRBJ1-1; D not certain. Trimming took 3 bases from V and 6 from J, leaving 8 bases between them. CDR1 is SNHLY and CDR2 is FYNNEI in the germline V gene. The CDR3 totals 12 residues. DNA for the CDR3: TGTGCCAGCAGTGAGGAGGTACCTGAAGCTTTCTTT. It translates to CASSEEVPEAFF. The full variable domain, with the rest looked up from reference TRBV2 and TRBJ1-1, is EPEVTQTPSHQVTQMGQEVILRCVPISNHLYFYWYRQILGQKVEFLVSFYNNEISEKSEIFDDQFSVERPDGSNFTLKIRSTKLEDSAMYFCASSEEVPEAFFGQGTRLTVV.